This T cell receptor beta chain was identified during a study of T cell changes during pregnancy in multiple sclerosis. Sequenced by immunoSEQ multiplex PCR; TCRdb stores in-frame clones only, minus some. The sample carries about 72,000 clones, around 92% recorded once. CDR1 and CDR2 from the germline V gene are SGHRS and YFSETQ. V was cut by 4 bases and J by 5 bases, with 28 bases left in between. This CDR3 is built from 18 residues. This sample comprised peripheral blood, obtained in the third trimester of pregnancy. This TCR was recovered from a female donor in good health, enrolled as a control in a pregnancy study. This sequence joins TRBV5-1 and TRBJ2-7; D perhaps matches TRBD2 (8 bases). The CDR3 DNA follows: TGCGCCAGCAGCCCGGGCGGGACAGCAGCAGCGGGAGTTCACGAGCAGTACTTC. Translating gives CASSPGGTAAAGVHEQYF.